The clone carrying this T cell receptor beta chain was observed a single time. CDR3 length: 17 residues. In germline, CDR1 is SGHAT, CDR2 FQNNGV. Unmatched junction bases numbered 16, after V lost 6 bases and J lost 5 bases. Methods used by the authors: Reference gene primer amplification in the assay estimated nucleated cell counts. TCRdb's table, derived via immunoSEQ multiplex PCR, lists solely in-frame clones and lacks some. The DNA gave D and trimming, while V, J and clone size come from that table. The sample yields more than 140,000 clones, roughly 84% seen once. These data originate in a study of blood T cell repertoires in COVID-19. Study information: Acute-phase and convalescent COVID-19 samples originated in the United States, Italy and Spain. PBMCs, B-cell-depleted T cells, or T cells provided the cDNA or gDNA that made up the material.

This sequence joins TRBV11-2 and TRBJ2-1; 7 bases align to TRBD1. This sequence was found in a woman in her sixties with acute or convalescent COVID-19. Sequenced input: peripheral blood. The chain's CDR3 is CASRPAGRGSNHNEQFF. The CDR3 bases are TGTGCCAGCAGGCCGGCGGGCAGGGGGTCCAACCACAATGAGCAGTTCTTC.